The 5 T cell receptor beta chains presented below share a single source sample, sequenced in a study of shared clonotypes between healthy human individuals. TCRdb keeps only in-frame clones here, not all; method: immunoSEQ multiplex PCR. The sample gives some 2.1 million clones, roughly 95% of which show up once; approximately 0.13% is in the top ten. The sample comprised naive CD4+ T cells sorted from blood. Indicated subset: CD45RA+ positively selected. The receptors stem from a man between 18 and 29 years old in good health.

This sequence joins TRBV5-1 and TRBJ2-2; D gene unclear. V was trimmed by 7 bases and J by 0 bases, leaving 7 bases between them. CDR1 and CDR2 (germline): SGHRS, YFSETQ. There are 13 residues in the CDR3. The CDR3 loop reads CASLVPNTGELFF. The CDR3 DNA sequence: TGCGCCAGCTTGGTACCGAACACCGGGGAGCTGTTTTTT.

This sequence joins TRBV6-5 and TRBJ1-5; 7 nucleotides agree with TRBD1. This CDR3 has 15 amino acids. The ends lost 6 bases at V and 0 bases at J; junction bases unmatched: 5. Germline V gives CDR1 MNHEY, CDR2 SVGAGI. The CDR3 sequence is CASRATGNSNQPQHF. The CDR3 coding sequence is TGTGCCAGCAGGGCGACAGGGAATAGCAATCAGCCCCAGCATTTT.

This clone showed up just a few times. In DNA, the CDR3 is TGTGCCAGCTCACTACTAGCGGGGGGGCCAGATACGCAGTATTTT. Protein sequence: CASSLLAGGPDTQYF. V usage is TRBV18 and J usage is TRBJ2-3; 13 bases fit TRBD2. Germline V CDR1 and CDR2: KGHSH, LQKENI. V lost 4 bases to trimming and J lost 4 bases; unmatched junction nucleotides: 2. CDR3 length: 15 amino acids.

The chain employs TRBV6-1 and TRBJ1-2, with no clear D. From germline, CDR1 is MNHNS and CDR2 SASEGT. The CDR3 spans 16 residues. The germline V and J ends were trimmed by 0 bases and 7 bases, with 18 bases remaining between them. This chain's CDR3 is CASSEALATITGGYTF. The CDR3 nucleotides read TGTGCCAGCAGTGAAGCGCTTGCCACAATCACCGGTGGCTACACCTTC.

On this clone itself: At the DNA level, this CDR3 is encoded by other sequences in the same sample as well. The genes are TRBV5-1 and TRBJ2-5; D may correspond to TRBD1 or TRBD2 (6 bases each). Trimming shortened V by 0 bases and J by 5 bases, and 8 bases separated the two germline ends. The length of the CDR3 is 13 residues. Germline CDR1 reads SGHRS; CDR2 reads YFSETQ. This chain's CDR3 is CASSLEGGETQYF. For the CDR3, the DNA is TGCGCCAGCAGCTTGGAGGGGGGCGAGACCCAGTACTTC.